One and the same sample provided the 27 T cell receptor beta chains below, sequenced in a study of blood T cell repertoires in COVID-19. Generated by immunoSEQ multiplex PCR, the TCRdb table keeps only in-frame clones and is missing some. The table has about 280,000 clones, 80% to 90% seen once. Sequenced input: PBMCs or T cells enriched from blood (not recorded which). The receptor set was obtained from a woman between 25 and 40 years old with acute COVID-19.

V gene TRBV5-4 combines with J gene TRBJ2-7; 10 bases line up with TRBD2. Trimming at V came to 5 bases and at J to 3 bases, leaving 5 bases not matched to a gene. Germline V CDR1 and CDR2: SGHNT, YYREEE (reference sequence). The CDR3 is made up of 14 amino acids. The CDR3 loop reads CASRPGTSVYEQYF. The DNA of the CDR3 is TGTGCCAGCAGGCCCGGGACTAGCGTCTACGAGCAGTACTTC.

This chain uses TRBV6-2 or TRBV6-3 with TRBJ2-7; possibly TRBD1 for D (6 bases). The V end lost 4 bases, the J end lost 4 bases, and 11 bases lay between the germline ends. CDR1 is MNHEY, CDR2 SVGEGT, per germline. This CDR3 is 13 amino acids long. The CDR3 region is CASSSGQRYEQYF. Written as DNA, the CDR3 is TGTGCCAGCAGTTCTGGACAGAGATACGAGCAGTACTTC.

This clone is a singleton in its sample. The genes are TRBV2 and TRBJ2-2, with 9 nucleotides matching TRBD1. There are 15 residues in the CDR3. Germline lookup yields CDR1 SNHLY and CDR2 FYNNEI. The ends lost 4 bases at V and 5 bases at J; junction bases unmatched: 5. CDR3 amino acids: CASSAGTGWTGELFF. The CDR3, as DNA: TGTGCCAGCAGTGCCGGGACAGGGTGGACCGGGGAGCTGTTTTTT.

Comments on this clone: The identical CDR3 is also encoded by other nucleotide sequences in the sample. This chain joins TRBV18 and TRBJ2-5; the match to TRBD1 covers 8 bases. V lost 3 bases and J lost 5; bases outside the gene matches: 2. The CDR3 extends over 13 amino acids. Germline-derived CDR1 and CDR2 are KGHSH and LQKENI. The CDR3 DNA follows: TGTGCCAGCTCACCGGACAGGGAGGAGACCCAGTACTTC. Its translation: CASSPDREETQYF.

V gene TRBV4-1 combines with J gene TRBJ1-1; 10 bases line up with TRBD1. Trimming removed 1 base from V and 1 base from J; junction bases left unmatched: 6. CDR1 and CDR2 (germline): MGHRA, YSYEKL. The CDR3 covers 17 residues. In DNA, the CDR3 is TGCGCCAGCAGCCAAGTCCCGGGACAGGGGCCGAACACTGAAGCTTTCTTT. It encodes CASSQVPGQGPNTEAFF.

This chain links TRBV7-3 with TRBJ1-1, with TRBD1 identical over 9 bases. The CDR3 is 15 amino acids. Trimming removed 4 bases from V and 6 bases from J; junction bases left unmatched: 9. The V gene's germline CDR1 is SGHTA and CDR2 FQGTGA. The CDR3 DNA is TGTGCCAGCAGCTCTCCGGACAGGGGTGAGGCTGAAGCTTTCTTT. This translates into CASSSPDRGEAEAFF.

V usage is TRBV7-8 and J usage is TRBJ2-7, with 14 bases aligning to TRBD2. CDR1 and CDR2 (germline): SGHVS, FQNEAQ. Trimming removed 0 bases from V and 0 bases from J; junction bases left unmatched: 7. This CDR3 has 19 amino acids. CDR3 amino acids: CASSLAPGLAGESSYEQYF. The CDR3 DNA reads TGTGCCAGCAGCTTAGCCCCGGGACTAGCGGGGGAGAGCTCCTACGAGCAGTACTTC.

The chain links TRBV28 to TRBJ2-7; the D gene is possibly TRBD1 (5 bases). V was trimmed by 3 bases and J by 2 bases, leaving 11 bases between them. Germline lookup yields CDR1 MDHEN and CDR2 SYDVKM. The CDR3 runs to 14 residues. This CDR3 is CASSLGRAAYEQYF. Written as DNA, the CDR3 is TGTGCCAGCAGTTTGGGCAGGGCCGCCTACGAGCAGTACTTC.

The genes are TRBV2 and TRBJ1-1; TRBD1 matches 7 bases. V was clipped by 1 base and J by 7 bases; unmatched bases: 3. Looked up from germline, CDR1 is SNHLY and CDR2 is FYNNEI. The CDR3 loop spans 13 amino acids. CDR3 sequence reads: CASSEGGQNEAFF. CDR3 sequence (DNA): TGTGCCAGCAGTGAAGGGGGACAGAATGAAGCTTTCTTT.

The chain uses TRBV25-1 and TRBJ2-3; the D gene is possibly TRBD1 (6 bases). Looked up from germline, CDR1 is MGHDK and CDR2 is SYGVNS. CDR3 length equals 17 residues. The ends were cut back, 4 bases at V and 6 bases at J, with 23 bases in the middle. The CDR3 reads CASSAKTGTPHWDTQYF. Written as DNA, the CDR3 is TGTGCCAGCAGTGCAAAGACAGGCACCCCACATTGGGATACGCAGTATTTT.

The chain links TRBV4-1 to TRBJ2-1; the D gene is possibly TRBD2 (6 bases). V lost 0 bases to trimming and J lost 8 bases, with 20 bases between them. The CDR3 is 17 amino acids. Germline V gene data show CDR1 as MGHRA and CDR2 as YSYEKL. The CDR3 DNA is TGCGCCAGCAGCCAAGAGGGAACGGGAGAGCTGATGTATGAGCAGTTCTTC. Translated, it gives CASSQEGTGELMYEQFF.

The chain recombines TRBV28 with TRBJ1-1, with D possibly TRBD1 on 6 matching bases. The CDR3 runs 14 residues. Trimming left V 1 base short and J 7 bases short, with 13 bases between. Looked up from germline, CDR1 is MDHEN and CDR2 is SYDVKM. CDR3 amino acids: CASSLSQGSGEAFF. The CDR3 DNA reads TGTGCCAGCAGTTTATCTCAGGGGTCAGGTGAAGCTTTCTTT.

J is TRBJ2-1 and V is TRBV9, with 14 positions matching TRBD2. The CDR3 is 17 amino acids. The germline V gene encodes CDR1 SGDLS and CDR2 YYNGEE. Germline trimming cut 0 bases from V and 9 bases from J; bases unmatched to any gene: 8. CDR3 residues: CASSVVSGTSGRGEQFF. The CDR3 DNA is TGTGCCAGCAGCGTAGTGTCTGGGACTAGCGGGAGAGGTGAGCAGTTCTTC. The full variable domain, its missing parts supplied by reference TRBV9 and TRBJ2-1, is DSGVTQTPKHLITATGQRVTLRCSPRSGDLSVYWYQQSLDQGLQFLIQYYNGEERAKGNILERFSAQQFPDLHSELNLSSLELGDSALYFCASSVVSGTSGRGEQFFGPGTRLTVL.

This chain connects TRBV10-2 to TRBJ2-1; 7 nucleotides align to TRBD2. Trimming cost V 0 bases and J 5 bases; bases outside gene matches: 7. The CDR3 is made up of 16 amino acids. CDR1 WSHSY and CDR2 SAAADI come from the germline V gene. CDR3 protein: CASSESAGAPHNEQFF. Here the CDR3 DNA reads TGCGCCAGCAGTGAGTCGGCGGGAGCCCCCCACAATGAGCAGTTCTTC.

The CDR3 is CASREQGFNTGELFF. The DNA of the CDR3 is TGCGCCAGCAGAGAACAGGGCTTTAACACCGGGGAGCTGTTTTTT. This rearrangement joins TRBV5-1 to TRBJ2-2; D is possibly TRBD1 (6 bases). Trimming cost V 5 bases and J 2 bases, with 13 bases left between them. CDR1 SGHRS and CDR2 YFSETQ come from the germline V gene. This CDR3 is built from 15 residues.

The V call is TRBV9, the J call TRBJ1-2; D remains unclear. Germline values: CDR1 SGDLS, CDR2 YYNGEE. The CDR3 extends over 13 amino acids. Trimming left V 0 bases short and J 6 bases short, with 9 bases between. Here the CDR3 reads CASSVGLGNGYTF. For the CDR3, the DNA is TGTGCCAGCAGCGTAGGGCTCGGGAATGGCTACACCTTC.

The CDR3 reads CASSQGQKPTNEKLFF. The CDR3 coding sequence is TGCGCCAGCAGCCAGGGACAGAAACCAACTAATGAAAAACTGTTTTTT. The chain links TRBV5-1 to TRBJ1-4, with TRBD1 identical over 7 bases. This CDR3 comprises 16 residues. V shed 4 bases, J shed 0 bases, and the junction held 6 bases outside the gene matches. The germline CDR1 and CDR2 sequences are SGHRS and YFSETQ.

The gene calls are TRBV21-1 and TRBJ1-1. TRBV21-1 is flagged as a pseudogene. CDR3 length: 15 amino acids. CDR3 nucleotides: TGTGCCAGCAGCAAAGTCGAGGCCGTGGACACTGAAGCTTTCTTT. Encoded protein: CASSKVEAVDTEAFF.

In this sample, this clone turned up a few times. This chain uses TRBV4-3 with TRBJ2-7, with TRBD1 identical over 7 bases. Trimming at V came to 0 bases and at J to 4 bases, leaving 3 bases not matched to a gene. CDR1 and CDR2 (germline): LGHNA, YSLEER. The CDR3 spans 14 residues. CDR3 nucleotides: TGCGCCAGCAGCCAAGACCACAGGGGATACGAGCAGTACTTC. The encoded protein is CASSQDHRGYEQYF.

The V gene is TRBV6-4, the J gene TRBJ1-5, with 8 bases matching TRBD1. J gave up 5 bases and V 3 bases, and 0 bases lay outside the gene matches. The CDR3 is 13 amino acids. Germline-derived CDR1 and CDR2 are MRHNA and SNTAGT. CDR3 protein: CASSEQGDQPQHF. In nucleotides, the CDR3 is TGTGCCAGCAGTGAACAGGGGGATCAGCCCCAGCATTTT.

The rearrangement links TRBV28 to TRBJ2-7, with TRBD1 matching over 8 bases. Germline CDR1 and CDR2: MDHEN and SYDVKM. The V gene end was trimmed by 7 bases and the J gene end by 3 bases; junction bases not matched to a gene: 14. The CDR3 loop spans 16 amino acids. CDR3 loop: CASTPNDRGDRYEQYF. The CDR3 DNA reads as TGTGCCAGCACCCCCAACGACAGGGGCGACCGCTACGAGCAGTACTTC.

This chain uses TRBV5-1 with TRBJ1-5; D may be TRBD1 (5 bases). V lost 4 bases, J lost 4 bases, and 15 bases lay in between. This CDR3 comprises 15 residues. Germline CDR1 reads SGHRS; CDR2 reads YFSETQ. The CDR3 protein is CASSMGTGGNQPQHF. CDR3 DNA: TGCGCCAGCAGCATGGGGACGGGAGGGAATCAGCCCCAGCATTTT.

The V and J genes are TRBV7-3 and TRBJ2-1, with 8 bases lining up with TRBD1. V lost 5 bases and J lost 4; bases outside the gene matches: 7. The CDR3 is made up of 15 amino acids. Germline loops: CDR1 SGHTA, CDR2 FQGTGA. CDR3 nucleotide sequence: TGTGCCAGCAGCCCACTCGGACAGGGATACAATGAGCAGTTCTTC. It yields the protein CASSPLGQGYNEQFF.

The chain links TRBV30 to TRBJ2-5; TRBD2 is a possible D gene (7 bases). V gave up 1 base and J gave up 4 bases, with 10 bases separating them. Germline values: CDR1 GTSNPN, CDR2 SVGIG (reference sequence). This CDR3 contains 13 residues. CDR3 region: CAWSGGGPETQYF. CDR3 sequence (DNA): TGTGCCTGGAGTGGGGGGGGGCCAGAGACCCAGTACTTC. The whole variable domain, remainder taken from reference TRBV30 and TRBJ2-5, is SQTIHQWPATLVQPVGSPLSLECTVEGTSNPNLYWYRQAAGRGLQLLFYSVGIGQISSEVPQNLSASRPQDRQFILSSKKLLLSDSGFYLCAWSGGGPETQYFGPGTRLLVL.

The DNA for the CDR3 is TGTGCCAGCAGCCCCGGTCCGGGACAGGGCTACAATGAGCAGTTCTTC. Translated, it gives CASSPGPGQGYNEQFF. The gene calls are TRBV9 and TRBJ2-1; 9 positions match TRBD1. V dropped 4 bases and J dropped 3; count of bases not matched to a gene: 8. From germline, CDR1 is SGDLS and CDR2 YYNGEE. CDR3 length equals 16 residues.

The chain recombines TRBV19 with TRBJ1-2; tentatively, D is TRBD1 (6 bases). The ends were cut back, 1 base at V and 2 bases at J, with 11 bases in the middle. The V gene's germline CDR1 is LNHDA and CDR2 SQIVND (reference sequence). The CDR3 contains 15 residues. The CDR3 nucleotides read TGTGCCAGTAGTATAGCACAGGGCGTCAACTATGGCTACACCTTC. It encodes CASSIAQGVNYGYTF.

On this clone itself: The same CDR3 can be traced to other DNA sequences in this sample. J is TRBJ2-7 and V is TRBV5-1; D not resolved. The CDR3 length is 11 residues. Germline V lookup: CDR1 SGHRS, CDR2 YFSETQ. The ends were cut back, 3 bases at V and 2 bases at J, with 3 bases in the middle. The CDR3 is CASSSTYEQYF. The CDR3 DNA reads as TGCGCCAGCAGCTCTACCTACGAGCAGTACTTC. Based on the CDR3 plus reference TRBV5-1 and TRBJ2-7, the full variable domain is KAGVTQTPRYLIKTRGQQVTLSCSPISGHRSVSWYQQTPGQGLQFLFEYFSETQRNKGNFPGRFSGRQFSNSRSEMNVSTLELGDSALYLCASSSTYEQYFGPGTRLTVT.